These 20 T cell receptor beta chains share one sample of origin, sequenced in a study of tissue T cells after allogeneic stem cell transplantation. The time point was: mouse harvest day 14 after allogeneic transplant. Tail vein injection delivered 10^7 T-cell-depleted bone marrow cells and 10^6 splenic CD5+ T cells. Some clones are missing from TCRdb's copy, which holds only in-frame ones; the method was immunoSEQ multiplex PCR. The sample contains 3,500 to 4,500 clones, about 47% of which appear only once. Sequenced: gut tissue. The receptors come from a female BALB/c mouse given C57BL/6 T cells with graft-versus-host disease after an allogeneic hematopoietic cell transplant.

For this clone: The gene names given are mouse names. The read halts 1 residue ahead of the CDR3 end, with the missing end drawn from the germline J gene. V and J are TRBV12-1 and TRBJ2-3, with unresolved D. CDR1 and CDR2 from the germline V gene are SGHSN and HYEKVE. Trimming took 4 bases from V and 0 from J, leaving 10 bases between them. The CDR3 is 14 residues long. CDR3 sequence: CASSPDGSAETLYF. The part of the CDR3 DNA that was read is TGTGCCAGCTCCCCCGACGGTAGTGCAGAAACGCTGTAT. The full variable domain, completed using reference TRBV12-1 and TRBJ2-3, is DSGVVQSPRHIIKEKGGRSVLTCIPISGHSNVVWYQQTLGKELKFLIQHYEKVERDKGFLPSRFSVQQFDDYHSEMNMSALELEDSAMYFCASSPDGSAETLYFGSGTRLTVL.

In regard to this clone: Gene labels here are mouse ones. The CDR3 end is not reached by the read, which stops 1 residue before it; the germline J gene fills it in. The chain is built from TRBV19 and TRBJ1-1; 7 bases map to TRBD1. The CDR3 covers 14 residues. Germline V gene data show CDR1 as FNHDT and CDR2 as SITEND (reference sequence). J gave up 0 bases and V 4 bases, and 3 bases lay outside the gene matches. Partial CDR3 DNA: TGTGCCAGCAGTTACGGGACAGCAAACACAGAAGTCTTC. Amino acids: CASSYGTANTEVF. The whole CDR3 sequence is CASSYGTANTEVFF.

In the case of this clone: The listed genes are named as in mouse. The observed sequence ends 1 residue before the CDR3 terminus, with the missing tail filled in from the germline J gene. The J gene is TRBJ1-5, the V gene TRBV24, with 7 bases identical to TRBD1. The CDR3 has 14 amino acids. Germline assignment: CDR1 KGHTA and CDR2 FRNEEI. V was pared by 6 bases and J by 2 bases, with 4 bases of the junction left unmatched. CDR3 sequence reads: CASRNGTDNQAPLF. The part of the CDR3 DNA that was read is TGTGCCAGCAGGAACGGGACAGACAACCAGGCTCCGCTT.

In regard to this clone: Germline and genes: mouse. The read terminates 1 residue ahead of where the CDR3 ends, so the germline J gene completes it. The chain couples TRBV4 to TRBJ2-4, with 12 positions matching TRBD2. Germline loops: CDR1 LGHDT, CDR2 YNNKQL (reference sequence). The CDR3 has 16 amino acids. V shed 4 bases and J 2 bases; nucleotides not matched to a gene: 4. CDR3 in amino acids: CASSLGLGGPQNTLYF. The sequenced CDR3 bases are TGTGCCAGCAGCTTGGGACTGGGGGGCCCTCAAAACACCTTGTAC.

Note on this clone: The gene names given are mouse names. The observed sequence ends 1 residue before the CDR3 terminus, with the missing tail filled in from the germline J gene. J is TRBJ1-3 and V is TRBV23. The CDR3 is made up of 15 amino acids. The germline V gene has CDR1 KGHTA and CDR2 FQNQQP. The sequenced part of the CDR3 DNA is TGCTCCAGCAGTCAATCTGCGGGTTCTGGAAATACGCTCTAT. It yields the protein CSSSQSAGSGNTLY. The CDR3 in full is CSSSQSAGSGNTLYF.

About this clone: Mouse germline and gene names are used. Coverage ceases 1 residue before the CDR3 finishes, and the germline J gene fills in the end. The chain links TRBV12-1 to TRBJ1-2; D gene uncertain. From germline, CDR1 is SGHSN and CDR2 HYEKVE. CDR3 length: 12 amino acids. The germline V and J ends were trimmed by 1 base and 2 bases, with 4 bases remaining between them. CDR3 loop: CASSLGNSDYTF. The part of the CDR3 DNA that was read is TGTGCCAGCTCTCTAGGGAACTCCGACTACACC.

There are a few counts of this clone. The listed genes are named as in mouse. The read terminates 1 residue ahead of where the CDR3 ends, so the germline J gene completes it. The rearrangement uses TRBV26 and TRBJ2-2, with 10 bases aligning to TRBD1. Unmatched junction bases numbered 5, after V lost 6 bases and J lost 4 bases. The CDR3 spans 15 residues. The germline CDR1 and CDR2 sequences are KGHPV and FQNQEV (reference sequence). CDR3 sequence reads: CASRPGQGPTGQLYF. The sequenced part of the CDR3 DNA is TGTGCCAGCAGACCGGGACAGGGGCCCACCGGGCAGCTCTAC. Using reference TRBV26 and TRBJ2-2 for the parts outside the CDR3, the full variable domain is NSKVIQTPRYLVKGQGQKAKMRCIPEKGHPVVFWYQQNKNNEFKFLINFQNQEVLQQIDMTEKRFSAECPSNSPCSLEIQSSEAGDSALYLCASRPGQGPTGQLYFGEGSKLTVL.

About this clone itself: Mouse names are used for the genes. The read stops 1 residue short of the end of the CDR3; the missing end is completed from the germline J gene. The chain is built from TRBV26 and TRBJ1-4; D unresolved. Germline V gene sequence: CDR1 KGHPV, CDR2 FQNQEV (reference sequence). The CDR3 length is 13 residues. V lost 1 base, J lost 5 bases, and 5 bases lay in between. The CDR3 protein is CASSLYGNERLFF. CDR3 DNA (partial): TGTGCCAGCAGTCTGTACGGGAACGAAAGATTATTT.

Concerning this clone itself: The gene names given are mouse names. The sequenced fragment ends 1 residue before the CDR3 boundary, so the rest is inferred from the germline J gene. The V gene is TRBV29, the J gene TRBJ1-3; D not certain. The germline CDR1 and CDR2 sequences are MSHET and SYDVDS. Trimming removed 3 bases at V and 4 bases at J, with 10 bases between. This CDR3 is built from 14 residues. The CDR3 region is CASSFGRGGNTLYF. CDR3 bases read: TGTGCTAGCAGTTTCGGGCGGGGAGGAAATACGCTCTAT.

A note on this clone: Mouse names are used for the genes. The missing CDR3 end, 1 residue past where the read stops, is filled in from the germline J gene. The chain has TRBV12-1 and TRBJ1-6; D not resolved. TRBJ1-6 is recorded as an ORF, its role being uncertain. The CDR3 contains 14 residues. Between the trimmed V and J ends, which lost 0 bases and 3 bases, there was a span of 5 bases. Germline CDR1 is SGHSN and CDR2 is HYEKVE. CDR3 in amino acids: CASSLRDYNSPLYF. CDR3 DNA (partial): TGTGCCAGCTCTCTCAGGGACTATAATTCGCCCCTCTAC.

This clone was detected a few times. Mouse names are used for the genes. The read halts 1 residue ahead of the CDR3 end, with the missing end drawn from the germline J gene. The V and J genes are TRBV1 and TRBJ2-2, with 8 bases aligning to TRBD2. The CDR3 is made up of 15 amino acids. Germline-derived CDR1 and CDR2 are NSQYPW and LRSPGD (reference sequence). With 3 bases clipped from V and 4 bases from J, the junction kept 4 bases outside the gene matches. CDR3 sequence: CTCSAGGGATGQLYF. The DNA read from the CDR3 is TGCACCTGCAGTGCTGGGGGGGGCGCCACCGGGCAGCTCTAC.

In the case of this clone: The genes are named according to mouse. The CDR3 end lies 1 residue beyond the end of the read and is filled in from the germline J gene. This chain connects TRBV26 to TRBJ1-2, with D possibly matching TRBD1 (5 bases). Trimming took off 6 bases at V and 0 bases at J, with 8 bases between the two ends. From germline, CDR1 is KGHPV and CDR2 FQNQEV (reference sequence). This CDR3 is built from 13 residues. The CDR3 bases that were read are TGTGCCAGCAGGGGACGTCCAAACTCCGACTACACC. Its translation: CASRGRPNSDYT. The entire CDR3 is CASRGRPNSDYTF.

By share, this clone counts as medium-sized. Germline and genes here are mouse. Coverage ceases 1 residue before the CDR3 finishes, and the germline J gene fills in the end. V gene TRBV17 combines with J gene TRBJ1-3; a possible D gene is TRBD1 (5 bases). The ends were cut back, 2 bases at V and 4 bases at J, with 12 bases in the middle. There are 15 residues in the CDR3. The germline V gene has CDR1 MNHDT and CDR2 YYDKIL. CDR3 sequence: CASSRTGREGNTLYF. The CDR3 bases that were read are TGTGCTAGCAGTAGAACCGGCAGGGAGGGAAATACGCTCTAT.

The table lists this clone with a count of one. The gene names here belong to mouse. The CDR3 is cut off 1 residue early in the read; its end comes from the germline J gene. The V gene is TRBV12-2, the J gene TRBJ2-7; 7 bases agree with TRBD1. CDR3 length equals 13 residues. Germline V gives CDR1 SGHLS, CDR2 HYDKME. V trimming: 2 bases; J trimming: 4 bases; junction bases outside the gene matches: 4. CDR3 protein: CASSPGTEYEQYF. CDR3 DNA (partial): TGTGCCAGCTCTCCCGGGACAGAATATGAACAGTAC.

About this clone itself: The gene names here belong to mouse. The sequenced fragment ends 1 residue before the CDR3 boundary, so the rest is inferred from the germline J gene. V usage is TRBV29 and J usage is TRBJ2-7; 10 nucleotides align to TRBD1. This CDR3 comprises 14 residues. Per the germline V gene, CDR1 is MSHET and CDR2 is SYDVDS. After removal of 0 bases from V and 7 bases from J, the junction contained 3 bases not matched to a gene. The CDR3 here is CASSLSGTGDEQYF. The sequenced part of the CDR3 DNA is TGTGCTAGCAGTTTATCGGGGACAGGGGACGAACAGTAC.

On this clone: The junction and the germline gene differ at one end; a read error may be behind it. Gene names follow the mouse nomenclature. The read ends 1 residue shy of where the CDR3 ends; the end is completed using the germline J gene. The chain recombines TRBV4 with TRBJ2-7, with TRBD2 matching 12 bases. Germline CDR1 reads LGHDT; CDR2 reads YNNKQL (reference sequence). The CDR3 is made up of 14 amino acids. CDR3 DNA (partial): TGCGCCAGCAGCCACGACTGGGGGGGCCTTGAACAGTAC. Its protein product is CASSHDWGGLEQY. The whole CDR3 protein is CASSHDWGGLEQYF.

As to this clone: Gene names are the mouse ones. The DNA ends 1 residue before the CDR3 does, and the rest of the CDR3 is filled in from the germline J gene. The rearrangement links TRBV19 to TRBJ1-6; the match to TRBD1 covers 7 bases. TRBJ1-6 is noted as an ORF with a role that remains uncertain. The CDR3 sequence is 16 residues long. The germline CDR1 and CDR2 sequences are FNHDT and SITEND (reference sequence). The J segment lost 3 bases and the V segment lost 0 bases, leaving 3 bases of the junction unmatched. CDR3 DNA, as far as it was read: TGTGCCAGCAGTATAGCCGACAGGGTCTATAATTCGCCCCTCTAC. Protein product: CASSIADRVYNSPLY. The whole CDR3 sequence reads CASSIADRVYNSPLYF.

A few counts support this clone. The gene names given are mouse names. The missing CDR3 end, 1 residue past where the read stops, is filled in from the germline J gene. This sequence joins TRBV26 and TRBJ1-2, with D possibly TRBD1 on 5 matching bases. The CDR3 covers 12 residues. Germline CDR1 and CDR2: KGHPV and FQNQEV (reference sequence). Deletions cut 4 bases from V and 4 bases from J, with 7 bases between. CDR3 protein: CASSRQFSDYTF. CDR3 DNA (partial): TGTGCCAGCAGTCGACAGTTCTCCGACTACACC.

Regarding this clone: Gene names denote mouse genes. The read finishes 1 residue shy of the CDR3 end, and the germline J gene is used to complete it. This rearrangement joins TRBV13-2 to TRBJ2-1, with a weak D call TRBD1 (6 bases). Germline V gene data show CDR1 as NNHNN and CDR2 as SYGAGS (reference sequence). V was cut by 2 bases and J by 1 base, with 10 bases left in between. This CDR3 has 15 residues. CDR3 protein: CASGDRGMNYAEQFF. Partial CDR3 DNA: TGTGCCAGCGGTGACAGGGGTATGAACTATGCTGAGCAGTTC.

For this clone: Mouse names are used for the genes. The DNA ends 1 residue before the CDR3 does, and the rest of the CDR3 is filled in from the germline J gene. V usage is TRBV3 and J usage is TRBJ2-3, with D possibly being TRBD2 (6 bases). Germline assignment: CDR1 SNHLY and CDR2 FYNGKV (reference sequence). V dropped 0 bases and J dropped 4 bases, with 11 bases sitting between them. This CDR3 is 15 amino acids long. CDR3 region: CASSLAPGETETLYF. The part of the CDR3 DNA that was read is TGTGCCAGCAGCTTAGCTCCTGGGGAGACAGAAACGCTGTAT.